The 13 T cell receptor beta chains below come from one sample, sequenced in a study of T cell responses to AZD1222 COVID-19 vaccine. Generated by immunoSEQ multiplex PCR, the TCRdb table keeps only in-frame clones and is missing some. The sample yields around 130,000 clones, 89% seen once. Sequencing used peripheral blood, obtained on day 0 of AZD1222 vaccination. Receptors originate from an adult in good health.

The gene calls are TRBV5-5 and TRBJ2-5; TRBD1 aligns across 7 bases. Germline V gene lookup returns CDR1 SGHKS and CDR2 YYEKEE (reference sequence). Trimming took 2 bases from V and 3 from J; bases not matched to a gene: 13. This CDR3 contains 17 residues. The CDR3: CASSFVPTGSVEETQYF. The CDR3 DNA reads as TGTGCCAGCAGCTTCGTTCCGACAGGGTCGGTGGAAGAGACCCAGTACTTC. Drawing the rest from reference TRBV5-5 and TRBJ2-5, the complete variable domain is DAGVTQSPTHLIKTRGQQVTLRCSPISGHKSVSWYQQVLGQGPQFIFQYYEKEERGRGNFPDRFSARQFPNYSSELNVNALLLGDSALYLCASSFVPTGSVEETQYFGPGTRLLVL.

The chain employs TRBV7-8 and TRBJ2-1, with 11 bases that match TRBD2. Germline lookup yields CDR1 SGHVS and CDR2 FQNEAQ. The V gene end was trimmed by 4 bases and the J gene end by 4 bases; junction bases not matched to a gene: 12. The CDR3 runs to 18 residues. The CDR3 DNA reads as TGTGCCAGCAGCTCAAGCCGAGGGGGACTAGCGGTATACAATGAGCAGTTCTTC. Translating gives CASSSSRGGLAVYNEQFF.

The rearrangement joins TRBV29-1 to TRBJ1-1, with no clear D. Looked up from germline, CDR1 is SQVTM and CDR2 is ANQGSEA. This CDR3 is built from 14 residues. Trimming took off 4 bases at V and 1 base at J, with 13 bases between the two ends. CDR3 sequence: CSVAARLANTEAFF. The CDR3 bases are TGCAGCGTTGCCGCCAGGTTGGCGAACACTGAAGCTTTCTTT.

The chain is built from TRBV11-2 and TRBJ2-2, with D maybe TRBD2 (5 bases). Between the trimmed V and J ends, which lost 6 bases and 1 base, there was a span of 12 bases. From germline, CDR1 is SGHAT and CDR2 FQNNGV. The CDR3 consists of 15 residues. CDR3 DNA: TGTGCCAGCAGTTCGGCTAGCCTGAACACCGGGGAGCTGTTTTTT. Protein: CASSSASLNTGELFF.

V usage is TRBV19 and J usage is TRBJ1-6; D remains ambiguous. The length of the CDR3 is 15 residues. V gave up 6 bases and J gave up 0 bases, with 9 bases separating them. CDR1 is LNHDA and CDR2 is SQIVND in the germline V gene (reference sequence). The CDR3 DNA reads TGTGCCAGTAGGGAGGAGAGCTCCTATAATTCACCCCTCCACTTT. Protein: CASREESSYNSPLHF. Together with reference TRBV19 and TRBJ1-6, the CDR3 gives the full variable domain: DGGITQSPKYLFRKEGQNVTLSCEQNLNHDAMYWYRQDPGQGLRLIYYSQIVNDFQKGDIAEGYSVSREKKESFPLTVTSAQKNPTAFYLCASREESSYNSPLHFGNGTRLTVT.

This chain joins TRBV18 and TRBJ1-2, with TRBD1 identical over 9 bases. Germline CDR1 is KGHSH and CDR2 is LQKENI. The ends lost 6 bases at V and 7 bases at J; junction bases unmatched: 9. The CDR3 is 14 amino acids. CDR3 coding DNA: TGTGCCAGCTCCCCCTTGGACAGGGGCGGTGGCTACACCTTC. It codes for CASSPLDRGGGYTF.

The rearrangement links TRBV6-5 to TRBJ2-1; 11 positions match TRBD2. Per the germline V gene, CDR1 is MNHEY and CDR2 is SVGAGI. This CDR3 comprises 15 residues. J gave up 3 bases and V 6 bases, and 4 bases lay outside the gene matches. The CDR3 DNA reads TGTGCCAGCAGCTATAGCGGGGGGGACTACAATGAGCAGTTCTTC. It translates to CASSYSGGDYNEQFF.

The rearrangement joins TRBV3-1 (or the pseudogene TRBV3-2) to TRBJ2-1; 7 positions agree with TRBD2. The trim removed 1 base at V and 6 bases at J, leaving 12 bases unmatched. The CDR3 extends over 17 amino acids. Germline V gene lookup returns CDR1 LGHDT and CDR2 YNNKEL (reference sequence). The chain's CDR3 is CASSQVHLREEGNEQFF. The CDR3 coding sequence is TGTGCCAGCAGCCAAGTCCATCTCCGGGAGGAGGGCAATGAGCAGTTCTTC.

The V call is TRBV4-1, the J call TRBJ2-3; TRBD2 agrees at 14 bases. Per germline, CDR1 MGHRA and CDR2 YSYEKL. The V gene end was trimmed by 3 bases and the J gene end by 2 bases; junction bases not matched to a gene: 10. CDR3 length equals 19 residues. The CDR3 loop reads CASSHVGLAGGKNTDTQYF. The CDR3 bases are TGCGCCAGCAGCCACGTAGGACTAGCGGGGGGTAAGAACACAGATACGCAGTATTTT.

The genes are TRBV2 and TRBJ2-7, with 7 nucleotides matching TRBD1. J was trimmed by 4 bases and V by 5 bases; bases with no gene match: 8. The CDR3 length is 14 residues. The germline V gene encodes CDR1 SNHLY and CDR2 FYNNEI. CDR3 coding DNA: TGTGCCAGCAGTAAACAGGGGCCAGGGTACGAGCAGTACTTC. Protein product: CASSKQGPGYEQYF.

The rearrangement uses TRBV28 and TRBJ2-7, with 11 bases matching TRBD1. Germline lookup yields CDR1 MDHEN and CDR2 SYDVKM. This CDR3 is built from 14 residues. Unmatched junction bases numbered 3, after V lost 5 bases and J lost 3 bases. The CDR3 DNA sequence: TGTGCCAGCAGTACCGGGACAGGGGGCTACGAGCAGTACTTC. Amino acids: CASSTGTGGYEQYF.

The rearrangement joins TRBV5-1 to TRBJ2-1, with D tentatively TRBD1 or TRBD2 (5 bases each). Trimming left V 4 bases short and J 5 bases short, with 13 bases between. The CDR3 sequence is 14 residues long. Germline CDR1 is SGHRS and CDR2 is YFSETQ. The CDR3 nucleotides are TGCGCCAGCAGCGGGGGACCTACCAACAATGAGCAGTTCTTC. This codes for CASSGGPTNNEQFF.

This chain links TRBV28 with TRBJ1-2; TRBD1 agrees at 9 bases. Germline values: CDR1 MDHEN, CDR2 SYDVKM. The CDR3 is 12 residues long. V lost 10 bases to trimming and J lost 8 bases; unmatched junction nucleotides: 8. CDR3 protein: CATYPGQGGYTF. The CDR3 DNA follows: TGTGCCACCTATCCGGGACAGGGAGGCTACACCTTC.